This record covers a single T cell receptor (beta chain). This entry belongs to a study of blood T cell repertoires in COVID-19. Study-wide background: Spain, Italy and the United States supplied samples that represented acute and convalescent COVID-19. In each case, the material was cDNA or gDNA derived from T cells, B-cell-depleted T cells, or PBMCs.

Germline V lookup: CDR1 ENHRY, CDR2 SYGVKD. The CDR3 is 15 amino acids. Germline trimming cut 5 bases from V and 5 bases from J; bases unmatched to any gene: 7. Source study methods: Researchers report that nucleated cell counts were estimated from reference gene primer amplification. Clones were sequenced by immunoSEQ multiplex PCR, and TCRdb holds only the in-frame ones, with some missing. V and J calls and clone size follow that table, whereas D and trimming were derived from the DNA. This table holds roughly 300,000 clones, 80% to 90% found once. The chain is built from TRBV10-3 and TRBJ2-1; 9 bases agree with TRBD1. The sequence was collected from a man aged 18 to 29 who had recovered from COVID-19. Sequences were obtained from peripheral blood. CDR3 sequence: CAISNPGQGDNEQFF. CDR3 nucleotides: TGTGCCATCAGTAACCCGGGACAGGGTGACAATGAGCAGTTCTTC.